The 18 T cell receptor beta chains in this list originate from one sample, sequenced in a study of cytomegalovirus exposure and HLA in healthy donors. PCR used 60 Vbeta primers and 13 Jbeta primers. The assay was immunoSEQ multiplex PCR, and TCRdb's table has in-frame clones only and misses some. The sample has 150,000 or so clones, roughly four fifths seen once. Sequencing was done on a sample of PBMCs. The receptors come from a male donor in good health and CMV-seropositive.

Notes on this clone: A junction boundary mismatches the germline segment, possibly from a read error. The chain employs TRBV5-4 and TRBJ2-6, with D perhaps matching TRBD1 (5 bases). Per germline, CDR1 SGHNT and CDR2 YYREEE (reference sequence). This CDR3 region has 13 residues. This CDR3 reads CAIGRSGANGLTF. In DNA form, the CDR3 reads TGTGCCATTGGTCGATCTGGGGCCAACGGCCTGACTTTC.

The rearrangement joins TRBV2 to TRBJ1-4; D possibly corresponds to TRBD1 (5 bases). The CDR3 contains 18 residues. CDR1 and CDR2 from the germline V gene are SNHLY and FYNNEI. V was shortened by 8 bases and J by 1 base, with 23 bases between the two germline ends. The chain's CDR3 is CASDRPGGRERTNEKLFF. The DNA for the CDR3 is TGTGCCAGCGACAGACCGGGCGGGAGGGAAAGAACTAATGAAAAACTGTTTTTT.

The chain joins TRBV5-6 to TRBJ2-1, with D possibly matching TRBD1 (5 bases). The CDR3 covers 12 residues. The ends were cut back, 0 bases at V and 11 bases at J, with 9 bases in the middle. Germline lookup yields CDR1 SGHDT and CDR2 YYEEEE. CDR3 region: CASSLVGAQQFF. CDR3 coding DNA: TGTGCCAGCAGCTTGGTTGGGGCACAGCAGTTCTTC.

The rearrangement joins TRBV10-3 to TRBJ2-1, with 11 bases identical to TRBD2. CDR1 ENHRY and CDR2 SYGVKD come from the germline V gene. V lost 2 bases and J lost 8; bases outside the gene matches: 5. This CDR3 has 15 residues. CDR3 in DNA: TGTGCCATCAGTGAGCGAACTAGCGGGAGTTATGAGCAGTTCTTC. Translation gives CAISERTSGSYEQFF.

The chain has TRBV7-2 and TRBJ2-3, with D possibly TRBD2 on 6 matching bases. The CDR3 is made up of 16 amino acids. V lost 4 bases, J lost 1 base, and 15 bases lay in between. Germline CDR1 SGHTA, CDR2 FQGNSA. The CDR3 bases are TGTGCCAGCAGCTCCAGTACGGGGGTAGGCACAGATACGCAGTATTTT. Protein: CASSSSTGVGTDTQYF.

The chain uses TRBV7-2 and TRBJ2-7; maybe TRBD1 (6 bases). Germline V gene lookup returns CDR1 SGHTA and CDR2 FQGNSA. The CDR3 spans 14 residues. V lost 0 bases, J lost 6 bases, and 12 bases lay in between. Here the CDR3 reads CASSLANRAAEQYF. CDR3 DNA sequence: TGTGCCAGCAGCTTAGCGAACAGGGCGGCCGAGCAGTACTTC.

V gene TRBV15 combines with J gene TRBJ2-2, with 8 bases aligning to TRBD1. J was trimmed by 7 bases and V by 4 bases; bases with no gene match: 11. The CDR3 runs 16 residues. CDR1 and CDR2 from the germline V gene are LNHNV and YYDKDF (reference sequence). CDR3 in amino acids: CATSTPQGAWNGELFF. The CDR3 nucleotides are TGTGCCACCAGCACGCCCCAGGGGGCTTGGAACGGGGAGCTGTTTTTT.

The rearrangement links TRBV19 to TRBJ2-7; D may be TRBD2 (5 bases). This CDR3 comprises 11 residues. V was cut by 5 bases and J by 3 bases, with 5 bases left in between. Germline V gene data show CDR1 as LNHDA and CDR2 as SQIVND (reference sequence). The CDR3 sequence is CASSRDYEQYF. In DNA, the CDR3 is TGTGCCAGTAGTCGGGACTACGAGCAGTACTTC.

The V and J genes are TRBV4-3 and TRBJ2-7; 7 bases are a match to TRBD1. The CDR3 length is 14 residues. The ends lost 4 bases at V and 2 bases at J; junction bases unmatched: 5. CDR1 and CDR2 from the germline V gene are LGHNA and YSLEER. This chain's CDR3 is CASSPNRGPYEQYF. CDR3 nucleotide sequence: TGCGCCAGCAGCCCCAACAGGGGCCCCTACGAGCAGTACTTC.

The genes are TRBV5-1 and TRBJ1-3; 7 nucleotides align to TRBD1. CDR3 length: 14 amino acids. V was pared by 7 bases and J by 2 bases, with 6 bases of the junction left unmatched. Germline CDR1 is SGHRS and CDR2 is YFSETQ. DNA for the CDR3: TGCGCCAGCGCCCCCGGGACAGCTGGAAACACCATATATTTT. Encoded protein: CASAPGTAGNTIYF.

This chain uses TRBV15 with TRBJ1-5; D unclear. The germline gives CDR1 LNHNV, CDR2 YYDKDF (reference sequence). Trimming removed 3 bases from V and 0 bases from J, with 9 bases in between. This CDR3 contains 15 residues. The CDR3 loop reads CATSRSDNSNQPQHF. The CDR3, as DNA: TGTGCCACCAGCAGGTCAGATAATAGCAATCAGCCCCAGCATTTT.

The gene calls are TRBV28 and TRBJ1-2; D not resolved. The CDR3 is 10 amino acids. V gave up 6 bases and J gave up 4 bases, with 3 bases separating them. Germline V lookup: CDR1 MDHEN, CDR2 SYDVKM. This CDR3 reads CASSLYGYTF. The CDR3 DNA reads as TGTGCCAGCAGCCTCTATGGCTACACCTTC.

The rearrangement uses TRBV6-6 and TRBJ1-1; 7 bases line up with TRBD1. Germline V lookup: CDR1 MNHNY, CDR2 SVGAGI (reference sequence). J lost 0 bases, V lost 6 bases, and 7 bases had no gene match. CDR3 length: 15 amino acids. The CDR3 coding sequence is TGTGCCAGCAGGATCTCAGGGGGACTGAACACTGAAGCTTTCTTT. Protein product: CASRISGGLNTEAFF.

The chain joins TRBV28 to TRBJ2-2, with 12 bases fitting TRBD2. This CDR3 is built from 17 residues. Trimming cost V 5 bases and J 4 bases; bases outside gene matches: 8. Germline lookup yields CDR1 MDHEN and CDR2 SYDVKM. This CDR3 reads CASSPHQGLAGTGELFF. In DNA, the CDR3 is TGTGCCAGCAGTCCGCACCAGGGACTAGCGGGCACCGGGGAGCTGTTTTTT.

The chain is built from TRBV9 and TRBJ2-5; 7 bases agree with TRBD1. CDR3 length equals 15 residues. V dropped 4 bases and J dropped 5; count of bases not matched to a gene: 11. Germline CDR1 SGDLS, CDR2 YYNGEE. CDR3 DNA: TGTGCCAGCAGCCCTATACCGACAGGGATGGAGACCCAGTACTTC. Encoded protein: CASSPIPTGMETQYF.

This clone appeared a few times. The J gene is TRBJ1-1, the V gene TRBV9; 7 bases fit TRBD1. The V gene end was trimmed by 2 bases and the J gene end by 1 base; junction bases not matched to a gene: 8. CDR1 is SGDLS, CDR2 YYNGEE, per germline. The CDR3 length is 16 residues. This CDR3 reads CASSVNDRVGNTEAFF. The DNA for the CDR3 is TGTGCCAGCAGCGTTAATGACAGGGTGGGGAACACTGAAGCTTTCTTT.

This chain links TRBV28 with TRBJ2-7, with a tentative D call TRBD2 (6 bases). Germline CDR1 and CDR2: MDHEN and SYDVKM. The V and J ends lost 6 bases and 6 bases respectively, with 12 bases between them. The CDR3 is 12 residues long. The CDR3 DNA is TGTGCCAGCAGCCTAGCGCGGGGCGAGCAGTACTTC. Its translation is CASSLARGEQYF. The full variable domain, its missing parts supplied by reference TRBV28 and TRBJ2-7, is DVKVTQSSRYLVKRTGEKVFLECVQDMDHENMFWYRQDPGLGLRLIYFSYDVKMKEKGDIPEGYSVSREKKERFSLILESASTNQTSMYLCASSLARGEQYFGPGTRLTVT.

The chain carries TRBV18 and TRBJ2-5; 11 bases are a match to TRBD1. Germline V gives CDR1 KGHSH, CDR2 LQKENI. The CDR3 length is 15 residues. The J segment lost 2 bases and the V segment lost 6 bases, leaving 5 bases of the junction unmatched. In DNA, the CDR3 is TGTGCCAGCTCTCCAGGGACAGGGGGTCAAGAGACCCAGTACTTC. This translates into CASSPGTGGQETQYF.